This TCR beta chain was identified in a study of T cells in tuberculosis. Across the whole study: This South African cohort compared adolescents with or without latent tuberculosis against adults with active tuberculosis.

This table comes from immunoSEQ multiplex PCR, and its TCRdb copy is limited to in-frame clones, with some not included. Of around 29,000 clones in the sample, 85% to 95% are singletons; the top ten hold 4% to 5.5%. Adolescents were screened for latent TB by skin test and IGRA. CDR3 length equals 12 residues. V lost 6 bases, J lost 7 bases, and 10 bases lay in between. Looked up from germline, CDR1 is SEHNR and CDR2 is FQNEAQ (reference sequence). The chain couples TRBV7-9 to TRBJ2-1, with D possibly TRBD2 on 5 matching bases. Sample: PBMCs. The origin of this receptor is a donor aged 10-29 years with latent tuberculosis or without tuberculosis infection. In DNA, the CDR3 is TGTGCCAGCAGAAGGACTCGGAATGAGCAGTTCTTC. The encoded protein is CASRRTRNEQFF.